Presented here are 16 T cell receptor beta chains from one specimen sequenced in a study of T-cell reconstitution after alpha-beta-depleted transplantation in children (dated by TCRdb to the mid-2010s). This sample's treatment or condition label indicates: allogeneic hematopoietic cell transplantation with graft depleted of TCRalphabeta T cells and CD19 B cells. Library preparation used PCR. Sequenced on an Illumina HiSeq 2500. To normalize quantification of the TCRbeta repertoire, the TCR libraries were built with molecular barcoding that relied on unique molecular identifiers. In-frame beta chains were kept once TCRdb had trimmed the public reads at Q25 with fastp and called clones with MiXCR. All rows with the same CDR3 protein become a single entry with the most common DNA and genes. This sample has hundreds of thousands of distinct CDR3 sequences in its table, and roughly 9.1% of those were observed once. The ten largest clonotypes hold under 40% of the sample.

Specimen: PBMCs, mostly from graft donor cells, collected 360 days after TCRalphabeta/CD19-depleted stem cell transplant. The receptors derive from a male patient aged 2-9 years who had a stem cell transplant for acute myeloid leukemia, so the T cells may come from the graft donor.

In its sample, this clonotype was seen a few times. The chain links TRBV5-1 to TRBJ2-1, with D tentatively TRBD1 (5 bases). The CDR3 runs 16 residues. The V end lost 4 bases, the J end lost 2 bases, and 16 bases lay between the germline ends. Germline V CDR1 and CDR2: SGHRS, YFSETQ. CDR3 region: CASSPLRVVTYNEQFF. The DNA for the CDR3 is TGCGCCAGCAGCCCCCTCAGGGTTGTGACCTACAATGAGCAGTTCTTC.

This clonotype came up a few times. The chain employs TRBV7-8 and TRBJ2-5; 9 bases match TRBD2. The CDR3 consists of 16 residues. Germline-derived CDR1 and CDR2 are SGHVS and FQNEAQ. V dropped 5 bases and J dropped 4; count of bases not matched to a gene: 11. CDR3: CASSRTLLAGPETQYF. Here the CDR3 DNA reads TGTGCCAGCAGCCGCACTCTTCTAGCGGGGCCAGAGACCCAGTACTTC. Variable domain in full (rest from reference TRBV7-8 and TRBJ2-5): GAGVSQSPRYKVAKRGQDVALRCDPISGHVSLFWYQQALGQGPEFLTYFQNEAQLDKSGLPSDRFFAERPEGSVSTLKIQRTQQEDSAVYLCASSRTLLAGPETQYFGPGTRLLVL.

The chain carries TRBV7-3 and TRBJ2-1; TRBD1 matches at 7 bases. CDR1 and CDR2 (germline): SGHTA, FQGTGA. V shed 5 bases and J 2 bases; nucleotides not matched to a gene: 3. The CDR3 covers 14 residues. Written as DNA, the CDR3 is TGTGCCAGCAGCCGGACAGGTACCTACAATGAGCAGTTCTTC. Translated, it gives CASSRTGTYNEQFF.

This clonotype was recorded only once. The chain has TRBV5-1 and TRBJ2-5, with D maybe TRBD2 (5 bases). The CDR3 is made up of 14 amino acids. With 0 bases removed from V and 4 bases from J, the gap between germline ends came to 10 bases. Germline V CDR1 and CDR2: SGHRS, YFSETQ. Here the CDR3 reads CASSLELASETQYF. DNA of the CDR3: TGCGCCAGCAGCTTGGAGCTAGCTTCAGAGACCCAGTACTTC.

V and J are TRBV29-1 and TRBJ2-7; the D gene is possibly TRBD2 (5 bases). Trimming left V 5 bases short and J 1 base short, with 12 bases between. Germline V gives CDR1 SQVTM, CDR2 ANQGSEA. The length of the CDR3 is 13 residues. CDR3 residues: CSVRPGDSYEQYF. For the CDR3, the DNA is TGCAGCGTTAGACCCGGGGATTCCTACGAGCAGTACTTC.

This clonotype was recorded at least ten times. V is TRBV29-1 and J is TRBJ2-7; possible D gene TRBD2, 5 bases. In germline, CDR1 is SQVTM, CDR2 ANQGSEA. The V gene lost 3 bases and the J gene lost 3 bases, with 12 bases spanning the gap. The CDR3 sequence is 13 residues long. This CDR3 reads CSVEGEGSYEQYF. CDR3 in DNA: TGCAGCGTTGAGGGTGAAGGGAGCTACGAGCAGTACTTC.

This clonotype was counted ten times or more. The V gene is TRBV12-3 or TRBV12-4, the J gene TRBJ2-1, with 7 positions matching TRBD1. The CDR3 runs 14 residues. The V gene end was trimmed by 7 bases and the J gene end by 1 base; junction bases not matched to a gene: 4. DNA for the CDR3: TGTGCCAGCACCTACAGGGGTTCCTACAATGAGCAGTTCTTC. Translating it yields CASTYRGSYNEQFF.

This chain connects TRBV7-4 to TRBJ2-5; 12 nucleotides agree with TRBD2. The CDR3 runs 19 residues. V lost 2 bases and J lost 4; bases outside the gene matches: 14. The germline V gene encodes CDR1 SGHVT and CDR2 SQSDAQ. CDR3 in DNA: TGTGCCAGCAGCTTACGGAACAATCCTGGACTAGCGGGAACAGAGACCCAGTACTTC. Amino acid sequence: CASSLRNNPGLAGTETQYF.

This chain links TRBV20-1 with TRBJ2-1; 9 nucleotides align to TRBD2. The CDR3 runs to 14 residues. Germline CDR1 is DFQATT and CDR2 is SNEGSKA (reference sequence). J gave up 7 bases and V 0 bases, and 4 bases lay outside the gene matches. The CDR3 spells CSAREREGQNEQFF. The CDR3 region has the DNA TGCAGTGCTAGAGAGCGGGAGGGCCAGAATGAGCAGTTCTTC.

This clonotype was detected ten times or more. V is TRBV7-9 and J is TRBJ2-7; 7 nucleotides line up with TRBD2. Germline values: CDR1 SEHNR, CDR2 FQNEAQ (reference sequence). V shed 4 bases and J 3 bases; nucleotides not matched to a gene: 3. This CDR3 spans 13 amino acids. CDR3 residues: CASSWEGNYEQYF. Here the CDR3 DNA reads TGTGCCAGCAGCTGGGAGGGGAACTACGAGCAGTACTTC. Supplemented by reference TRBV7-9 and TRBJ2-7, the full variable domain reads DTGVSQNPRHKITKRGQNVTFRCDPISEHNRLYWYRQTLGQGPEFLTYFQNEAQLEKSRLLSDRFSAERPKGSFSTLEIQRTEQGDSAMYLCASSWEGNYEQYFGPGTRLTVT.

This clonotype was detected ten times or more. The rearrangement joins TRBV12-3 or TRBV12-4 to TRBJ2-7; 10 bases are a match to TRBD2. This CDR3 contains 13 residues. The V segment lost 4 bases and the J segment 9 bases; nucleotides outside the gene matches: 6. This CDR3 is CASSSLAGEGQYF. In DNA form, the CDR3 reads TGTGCCAGCAGTTCCCTAGCGGGAGAGGGGCAGTACTTC.

The chain is built from TRBV7-8 and TRBJ2-5; 9 nucleotides agree with TRBD2. Trimming removed 5 bases from V and 3 bases from J; junction bases left unmatched: 13. The germline V gene encodes CDR1 SGHVS and CDR2 FQNEAQ. The CDR3 consists of 17 residues. CDR3 amino acids: CASSHPKNSGRKETQYF. DNA for the CDR3: TGTGCCAGCAGCCATCCAAAAAATAGCGGGAGAAAAGAGACCCAGTACTTC.

This clonotype appeared a few times. The chain employs TRBV7-2 and TRBJ1-2; weak D call: TRBD1 (6 bases). V dropped 3 bases and J dropped 4 bases, with 12 bases sitting between them. This CDR3 is 14 amino acids long. Germline lookup yields CDR1 SGHTA and CDR2 FQGNSA. CDR3: CASSLDRSSYGYTF. CDR3 sequence (DNA): TGTGCCAGCAGCTTGGACAGATCCTCCTATGGCTACACCTTC.

Only a few counts were recorded for this clonotype. This chain connects TRBV20-1 to TRBJ2-1; 8 nucleotides match TRBD2. V shed 3 bases and J 0 bases; nucleotides not matched to a gene: 7. The CDR3 has 16 amino acids. The V gene's germline CDR1 is DFQATT and CDR2 SNEGSKA (reference sequence). CDR3 protein: CSARVSGVSSYNEQFF. DNA of the CDR3: TGCAGTGCTAGGGTTAGCGGGGTGAGCTCCTACAATGAGCAGTTCTTC.

This clonotype has a handful of counts. The V gene is TRBV15, the J gene TRBJ2-1; 8 bases align to TRBD2. Germline lookup yields CDR1 LNHNV and CDR2 YYDKDF (reference sequence). With 2 bases clipped from V and 7 bases from J, the junction kept 10 bases outside the gene matches. The length of the CDR3 is 16 residues. As DNA, the CDR3 is TGTGCCACCAGCAGATATCTGACGGGAGGGTATAATGAGCAGTTCTTC. It specifies CATSRYLTGGYNEQFF.

The chain's CDR3 is CASSYGRDRVSAGANVLTF. The CDR3 DNA reads as TGTGCCAGCAGTTACGGCCGGGACAGGGTTAGTGCTGGGGCCAACGTCCTGACTTTC. The V and J genes are TRBV6-5 and TRBJ2-6, with 9 nucleotides matching TRBD1. J gave up 2 bases and V 2 bases, and 10 bases lay outside the gene matches. Germline V CDR1 and CDR2: MNHEY, SVGAGI. This CDR3 is built from 19 residues.